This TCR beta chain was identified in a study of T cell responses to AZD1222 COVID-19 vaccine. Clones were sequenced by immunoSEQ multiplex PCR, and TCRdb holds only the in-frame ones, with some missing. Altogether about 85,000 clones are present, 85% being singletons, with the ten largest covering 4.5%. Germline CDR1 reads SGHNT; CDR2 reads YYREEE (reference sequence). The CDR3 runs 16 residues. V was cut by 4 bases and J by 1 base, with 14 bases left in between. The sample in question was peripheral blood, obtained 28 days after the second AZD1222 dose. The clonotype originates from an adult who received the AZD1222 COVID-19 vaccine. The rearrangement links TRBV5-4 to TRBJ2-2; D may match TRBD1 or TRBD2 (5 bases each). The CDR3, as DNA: TGTGCCAGCAGCCCTCCTCCGGGGCAGAACACCGGGGAGCTGTTTTTT. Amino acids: CASSPPPGQNTGELFF.